The following is a T cell receptor beta chain sequence with its context. Its antigen remains unidentified. CDR3 size: 11 residues. The germline V gene has CDR1 DFQATT and CDR2 SNEGSKA (reference sequence). The ends were cut back, 3 bases at V and 8 bases at J, with 10 bases in the middle. The sample originates from a study of shared clonotypes between healthy human individuals. Measured with immunoSEQ multiplex PCR; TCRdb has only the in-frame clones, and not every one. The repertoire holds 2 million to 2.5 million clones, with more than 85% as singletons. Study outcomes and limitations: Researchers found naive subsets generally carried larger estimated richness than memory subsets.

Sequences were obtained from naive CD4+ T cells from PBMCs. Subset here: CD45RA+ positively selected. The chain is built from TRBV20-1 and TRBJ1-2; D gene uncertain. This receptor was taken from a man between 18 and 29 years old in good health. Some clones in this sample may be carry-over from other donors' samples. CDR3 amino acids: CSASLVPGYTF. The CDR3, as DNA: TGCAGTGCTAGTCTTGTGCCGGGCTACACCTTC.